This TCR beta chain came from a study of beta chain features in type 1 diabetes. Overall study: Cell yields, age and gender were similar between patients and healthy donors.

V was trimmed by 4 bases and J by 10 bases, leaving 11 bases between them. This CDR3 comprises 12 residues. Germline V gives CDR1 LNHDA, CDR2 SQIVND (reference sequence). Study observations and caveats: Sampled from patients, naive, central memory and Treg TCRB repertoires appeared more similar than those sampled from healthy donors.

This clone turned up a few times. The target antigen is unknown. The authors reverse transcribed all of the isolated RNA, so sequencing captured expressed TCRB transcripts. Some clones are missing from TCRdb's copy, which holds only in-frame ones; the method was immunoSEQ multiplex PCR. The sample carries approximately 250,000 clones, 9% to 10% recorded once. The rearrangement links TRBV19 to TRBJ2-1; no definite D call. The sequence derives from a woman under 30 in good health. Sequencing input: naive CD4+ T cells from blood. CDR3 in DNA: TGTGCCAGTAGTAATAGGCAGGTAGAGCAGTTCTTC. Protein: CASSNRQVEQFF.